One T cell receptor beta chain is described in this entry. The data were obtained in a study of control samples from healthy donors and cancer patients. The CDR3 consists of 14 residues. V was pared by 6 bases and J by 4 bases, with 4 bases of the junction left unmatched. Germline CDR1 and CDR2: MNHEY and SMNVEV (reference sequence). Libraries were prepared by immunoSEQ multiplex PCR; TCRdb keeps only in-frame clonotypes and omits some of them. Counted here are 150,000 to 200,000 clones, about 90% occurring once; the ten biggest clones make up 1.4%. The source is a woman in her forties or fifties in good health. Sequencing was done on a sample of blood. V gene TRBV27 combines with J gene TRBJ1-5; 9 bases are a match to TRBD1. The CDR3 spells CASRMGQGNQPQHF. The CDR3 coding sequence is TGTGCCAGCAGAATGGGACAGGGTAATCAGCCCCAGCATTTT.